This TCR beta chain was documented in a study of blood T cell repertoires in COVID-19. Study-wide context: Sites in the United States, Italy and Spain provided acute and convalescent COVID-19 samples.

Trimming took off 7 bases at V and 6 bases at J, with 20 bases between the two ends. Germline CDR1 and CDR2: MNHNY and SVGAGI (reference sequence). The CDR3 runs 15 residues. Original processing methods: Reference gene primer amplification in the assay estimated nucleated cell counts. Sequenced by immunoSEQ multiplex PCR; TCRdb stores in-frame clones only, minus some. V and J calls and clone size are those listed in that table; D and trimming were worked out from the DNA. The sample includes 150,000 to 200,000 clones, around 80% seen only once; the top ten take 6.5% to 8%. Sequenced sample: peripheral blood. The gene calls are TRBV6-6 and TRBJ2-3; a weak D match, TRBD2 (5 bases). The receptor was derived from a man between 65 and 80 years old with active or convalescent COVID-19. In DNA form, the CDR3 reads TGTGCCAGCACCTTAAGGGAGTGGGTCGGGGATACGCAGTATTTT. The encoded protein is CASTLREWVGDTQYF.